This is a list of T cell receptor beta chains from one sample in a study of blood T cell repertoires in COVID-19. Clones were read by immunoSEQ multiplex PCR, and TCRdb kept only the in-frame ones, dropping some. The table shows 45,000 to 60,000 clones, with about four fifths occurring only once. Sequencing was done on a sample of peripheral blood. These TCRs come from an elderly man with COVID-19, enrolled during active disease. Both conserved end residues are part of each CDR3. A D gene is named only where the DNA matches it firmly. Clone size is stated in some rows and not others, as once, few, many or a class when expanded.

d_call	v_call	j_call	clone_size	cdr3_nt	cdr3_aa
TRBD2	TRBV25-1	TRBJ2-7	-	TGTGCCAGCAGTGAAGTAAAGCGGGGGGCATCCTACGAGCAGTACTTC	CASSEVKRGASYEQYF
-	TRBV27	TRBJ1-2	-	TGTGCCAGCAGGCCATATGGGGCAGATGGCTACACCTTC	CASRPYGADGYTF
TRBD1	TRBV5-6	TRBJ1-2	-	TGTGCCAGCAGTCGACAGGGAAACTATGGCTACACCTTC	CASSRQGNYGYTF
TRBD1	TRBV5-6	TRBJ1-6	-	TGTGCCAGCAGCCGATGGACAGGGGTTGAAAGTTCACCCCTCCACTTT	CASSRWTGVESSPLHF
-	TRBV12-3/TRBV12-4	TRBJ1-5	-	TGTGCCAGCAGTTTATCGGGGCAGCCCCAGCATTTT	CASSLSGQPQHF
-	TRBV10-1	TRBJ2-2	-	TGCGCCAGCAGTGTGAGGGCCAGCACCGGGGAGCTGTTTTTT	CASSVRASTGELFF
TRBD1	TRBV24-1	TRBJ2-3	-	TGTGCCACCAGTGATCCCTCGGGACAGGGGACAGATACGCAGTATTTT	CATSDPSGQGTDTQYF
TRBD1	TRBV5-1	TRBJ1-2	-	TGCGCCAGCAGCATAGCCGGGACAGGGGCCCGATCCTATGGCTACACCTTC	CASSIAGTGARSYGYTF
TRBD1	TRBV4-1	TRBJ1-5	-	TGCGCCAGCAGCCAAGATCAGGGACAGGGGGCTCATCAGCCCCAGCATTTT	CASSQDQGQGAHQPQHF
TRBD1	TRBV30	TRBJ1-4	-	TGTGCCTGGAGTGGGACAGGGTTGGGTGAAAAACTGTTTTTT	CAWSGTGLGEKLFF
-	TRBV7-2	TRBJ1-2	-	TGTGCCAGCAGCTTAACCCGATTGACAGGAGTATCTAACTATGGCTACACCTTC	CASSLTRLTGVSNYGYTF
TRBD1	TRBV6-5	TRBJ1-1	once	TGTGCCAGCAGGTCCCAGGGGGCAAGAAACGAAGCTTTCTTT	CASRSQGARNEAFF
TRBD1	TRBV30	TRBJ1-4	-	TGTGCCTGGAGTGAGGGACAGGGAGTTGAAAAACTGTTTTTT	CAWSEGQGVEKLFF
-	TRBV4-1	TRBJ1-5	-	TGCGCCAGCAGCCTGGGGCTCAATCAGCCCCAGCATTTT	CASSLGLNQPQHF
TRBD2	TRBV7-2	TRBJ2-4	-	TGTGCCAGCAGCTTAGAGGGGAGGGTGGCCAAAAACATTCAGTACTTC	CASSLEGRVAKNIQYF
-	TRBV29-1	TRBJ1-1	few	TGCAGCGTTGAACGATGGGGGAGGGAGAACACTGAAGCTTTCTTT	CSVERWGRENTEAFF
TRBD2	TRBV19	TRBJ2-2	-	TGTGCCAGTAGTAAGGGGACTAGCGGCGACTTCGCGAACACCGGGGAGCTGTTTTTT	CASSKGTSGDFANTGELFF
TRBD1	TRBV14	TRBJ1-6	-	TGTGCCAGCAGCCTCAAAGGGGGCGCAGTTTCACCCCTCCACTTT	CASSLKGGAVSPLHF
-	TRBV2	TRBJ1-5	many	TGTGCCAGCAGCGAAACAGGGCTCTATAGCAATCAGCCCCAGCATTTT	CASSETGLYSNQPQHF
-	TRBV3-1/TRBV3-2	TRBJ2-5	-	TGTGCCAGCAGCCAAGAGGGACTCCAAGAGACCCAGTACTTC	CASSQEGLQETQYF
TRBD1	TRBV28	TRBJ1-1	-	TGTGCCAGCAGGCCGACAGGGGAGATCGTAGCAACTGAAGCTTTCTTT	CASRPTGEIVATEAFF
TRBD1	TRBV7-2	TRBJ2-7	few	TGTGCCAGCAGCTTCAAACCGACAGGGTATCAAAGCGAGCAGTACTTC	CASSFKPTGYQSEQYF
TRBD1	TRBV28	TRBJ1-4	-	TGTGCCAGCAGTTTCGCCACAGGGGGCGAGGATGAAAAACTGTTTTTT	CASSFATGGEDEKLFF
-	TRBV18	TRBJ2-3	few	TGTGCCAGCTCTACCCTCCGGGACAAGGGGGGGGGTACGCAGTATTTT	CASSTLRDKGGGTQYF
-	TRBV9	TRBJ2-1	-	TGTGCCAGCAGCCCCCCCGGTAGAGAGTCCTACAATGAGCAGTTCTTC	CASSPPGRESYNEQFF
TRBD1	TRBV30	TRBJ1-5	-	TGTGCCTGGAGTGCGGACAGGGGAAATCAGCCCCAGCATTTT	CAWSADRGNQPQHF
-	TRBV7-2	TRBJ1-4	-	TGTGCCAGCAGCTTCAGGGTGCTAGGGACAACTAATGAAAAACTGTTTTTT	CASSFRVLGTTNEKLFF
-	TRBV12-3/TRBV12-4	TRBJ1-5	-	TGTGCCAGCAGTGGGGAGGCGCCCCCCCAGCATTTT	CASSGEAPPQHF
TRBD1	TRBV25-1	TRBJ2-1	-	TGTGCCAGCAGTGAACCCCGGGCAGGGGGATACAATGAGCAGTTCTTC	CASSEPRAGGYNEQFF
TRBD1	TRBV10-3	TRBJ1-2	-	TGTGCCACCAGTGGGGCACAGGGGGCGCGCGGCTACACCTTC	CATSGAQGARGYTF
-	TRBV7-9	TRBJ1-4	-	TGTGCCAGCAGCCGGCAGCTCCCGAGGGATGAAAAACTGTTTTTT	CASSRQLPRDEKLFF
TRBD2	TRBV25-1	TRBJ2-2	-	TGTGCCAGCAGTGATACCTCGGGAGGGGCCGGGGAGCTGTTTTTT	CASSDTSGGAGELFF
-	TRBV11-2	TRBJ1-1	-	TGTGCCAGCACCGCTAAACAGGGCACTGAAGCTTTCTTT	CASTAKQGTEAFF
-	TRBV5-5	TRBJ2-3	-	TGTGCCAGCAGCCCCCCGGTCGAAGATACGCAGTATTTT	CASSPPVEDTQYF
-	TRBV7-3	TRBJ2-2	once	TGTGCCAGCAGCTTAAGCCTAACCGGGGAGCTGTTTTTT	CASSLSLTGELFF
-	TRBV19	TRBJ1-1	few	TGTGCCACTAGAAGTTATTCGGGGGAGACTGAAGCTTTCTTT	CATRSYSGETEAFF
-	TRBV6-2/TRBV6-3	TRBJ1-5	-	TGTGCCAGCAGTTACTCGACAGCCCGGGGCAATCAGCCCCAGCATTTT	CASSYSTARGNQPQHF
TRBD1	TRBV29-1	TRBJ1-2	-	TGCAGCACACCGGGACAGGGGTATGGCTATGGCTACACCTTC	CSTPGQGYGYGYTF
TRBD1	TRBV28	TRBJ1-3	-	TGTGCCAGCAGTTTACCGACAGGGTCGGGAAACACCATATATTTT	CASSLPTGSGNTIYF
-	TRBV5-1	TRBJ1-4	-	TGCGCCAGCAGCTTGGGTACGGGAGAAAAACTGTTTTTT	CASSLGTGEKLFF
-	TRBV5-1	TRBJ2-6	-	TGCGCCAGCAGCGATGGGAGCTCTGGGGCCAACGTCCTGACTTTC	CASSDGSSGANVLTF
TRBD1	TRBV6-1	TRBJ1-2	-	TGTGCCAGCAGTGAAAGAAGGGGACAGGGGGGCTATGGCTACACCTTC	CASSERRGQGGYGYTF